The clone carrying this T cell receptor (beta chain) showed up just a few times. Its cognate antigen is unknown. The sample comes from a study of identical twins. The study's findings and limits: Reduced insertions were recorded for abundant cord blood beta clonotypes, with no such pattern in memory repertoires. Researchers reported excess low generation probability among twin-shared out-of-frame alpha sequences.

Unique molecular identifiers were present on the cDNA, and a universal primer site came from template switching. Using its own MiXCR run on the 5' RACE reads, TCRdb lists one record per CDR3 protein. This table has hundreds of thousands of distinct CDR3 sequences, approximately 21% appearing once. The CDR3 is 16 amino acids. The germline CDR1 and CDR2 sequences are KGHSH and LQKENI. V was clipped by 2 bases and J by 7 bases; unmatched bases: 7. Separately, the same data were catalogued under a study of T cells expressing NK-cell markers. According to that study: In several donors, dominant clonotypes made up about 25-65% of CD3+CD56-NKG2C+ cells.

The V and J genes are TRBV18 and TRBJ2-1, with 11 bases aligning to TRBD2. The receptor was derived from a woman in her late teens or twenties in good health. Sequencing was done on a sample of PBMCs. As DNA, the CDR3 is TGTGCCAGCTCACCAGAACTAGCGGGGGTTGGGAATGAGCAGTTCTTC. Translation: CASSPELAGVGNEQFF.